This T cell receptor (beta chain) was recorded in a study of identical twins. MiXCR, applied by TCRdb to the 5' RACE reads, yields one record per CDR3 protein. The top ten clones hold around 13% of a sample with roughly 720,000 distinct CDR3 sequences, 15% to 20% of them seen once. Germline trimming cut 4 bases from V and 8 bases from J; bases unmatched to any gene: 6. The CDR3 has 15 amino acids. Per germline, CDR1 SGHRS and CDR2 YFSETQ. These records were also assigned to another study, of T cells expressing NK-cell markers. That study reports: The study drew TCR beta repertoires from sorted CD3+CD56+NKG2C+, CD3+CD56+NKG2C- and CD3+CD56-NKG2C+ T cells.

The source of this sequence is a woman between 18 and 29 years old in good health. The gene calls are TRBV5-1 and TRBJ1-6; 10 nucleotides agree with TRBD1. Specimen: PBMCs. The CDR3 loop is CASSLMTGGDSPLHF. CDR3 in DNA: TGCGCCAGCAGCCTGATGACAGGGGGCGATTCACCCCTCCACTTT.